The T cell receptor (beta chain) under discussion was sequenced for a study of radiation and T cells in renal cell carcinoma. After removal of 4 bases from V and 3 bases from J, the junction contained 5 bases not matched to a gene. The CDR3 is 15 residues long. From germline, CDR1 is LNHNV and CDR2 YYDKDF (reference sequence). The time point is: blood 2 weeks post-SBRT. Stated treatment: 15 Gy SBRT to primary tumor, nephrectomy 4 weeks later. Here immunoSEQ multiplex PCR was the method, and the copy in TCRdb shows in-frame clones only, minus some. The table shows some 75,000 clones, with around 80% occurring only once.

This chain links TRBV15 with TRBJ2-3, with 9 bases identical to TRBD1. This material consisted of blood, taken from a patient whose treatment included radiotherapy and nephrectomy. This TCR was recovered from a man aged 60-69 years with renal cell carcinoma. The CDR3 sequence is CATSKPGQGTDTQYF. The CDR3 DNA follows: TGTGCCACCAGCAAACCGGGACAGGGAACAGATACGCAGTATTTT.